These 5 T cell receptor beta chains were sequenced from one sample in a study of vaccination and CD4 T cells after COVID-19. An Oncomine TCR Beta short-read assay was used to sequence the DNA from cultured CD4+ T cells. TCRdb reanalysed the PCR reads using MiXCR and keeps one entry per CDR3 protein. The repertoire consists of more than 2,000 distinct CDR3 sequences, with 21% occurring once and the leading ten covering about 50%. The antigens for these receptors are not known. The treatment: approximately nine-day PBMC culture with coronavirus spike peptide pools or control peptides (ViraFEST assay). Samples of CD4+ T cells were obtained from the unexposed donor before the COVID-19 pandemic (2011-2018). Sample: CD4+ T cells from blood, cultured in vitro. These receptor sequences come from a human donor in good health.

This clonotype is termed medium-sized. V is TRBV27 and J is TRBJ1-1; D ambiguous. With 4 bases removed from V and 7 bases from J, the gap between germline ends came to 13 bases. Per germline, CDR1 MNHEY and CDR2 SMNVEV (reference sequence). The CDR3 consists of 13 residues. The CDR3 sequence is CASSSGVGIEAFF. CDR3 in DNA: TGTGCCAGCAGTTCAGGAGTCGGTATTGAAGCTTTCTTT.

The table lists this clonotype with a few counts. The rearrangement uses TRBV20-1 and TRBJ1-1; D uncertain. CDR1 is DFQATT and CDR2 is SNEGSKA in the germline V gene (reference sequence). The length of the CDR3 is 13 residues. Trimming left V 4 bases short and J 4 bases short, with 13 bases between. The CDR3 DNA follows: TGCAGTGCTAAGGGTTGGGAGGGCACTGAAGCTTTCTTT. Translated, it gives CSAKGWEGTEAFF.

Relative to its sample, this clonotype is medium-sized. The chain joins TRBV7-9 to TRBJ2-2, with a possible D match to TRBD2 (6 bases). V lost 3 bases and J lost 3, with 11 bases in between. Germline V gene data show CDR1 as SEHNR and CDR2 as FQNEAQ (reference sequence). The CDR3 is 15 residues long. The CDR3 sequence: CASSFLAGYTGELFF. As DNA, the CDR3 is TGTGCCAGCAGCTTCCTCGCGGGATACACCGGGGAGCTGTTTTTT.

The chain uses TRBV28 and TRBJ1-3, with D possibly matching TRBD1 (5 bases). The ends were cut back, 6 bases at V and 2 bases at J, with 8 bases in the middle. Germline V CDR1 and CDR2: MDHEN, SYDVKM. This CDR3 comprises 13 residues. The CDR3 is CASRGTAGNTIYF. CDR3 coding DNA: TGTGCCAGCAGAGGGACGGCTGGAAACACCATATATTTT.

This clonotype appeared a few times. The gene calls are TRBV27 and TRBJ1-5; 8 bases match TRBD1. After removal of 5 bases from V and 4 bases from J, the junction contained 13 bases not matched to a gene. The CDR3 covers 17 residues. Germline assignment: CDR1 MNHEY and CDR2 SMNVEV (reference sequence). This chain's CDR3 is CASSPRTGFVGNQPQHF. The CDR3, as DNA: TGTGCCAGCAGTCCGCGGACAGGGTTCGTTGGTAATCAGCCCCAGCATTTT.